This T cell receptor beta chain was recorded in a study of OX40 agonist ivuxolimab in advanced cancers. General study findings and limits: Researchers report that CD8+ T cells had, on average, more expanded clones than CD4+. The expanded peripheral T cells' antigen specificity was not determined. Among some nonresponders, normalized T-cell clonal expansion was also low.

Trimming at V came to 4 bases and at J to 5 bases, leaving 5 bases not matched to a gene. The germline V gene encodes CDR1 KGHSH and CDR2 LQKENI. The CDR3 contains 14 residues. Points on this clone: Its target is not known.

The data were produced by immunoSEQ multiplex PCR, yet TCRdb's version contains in-frame clones alone and is incomplete. The data show about 49,000 clones, approximately 90% seen once. The origin of this receptor is an adult with an advanced solid tumor such as melanoma, head and neck, liver or kidney cancer. The starting material was CD4+ or CD8+ T cells sorted from blood, obtained in a trial of the OX40 agonist ivuxolimab. The chain carries TRBV18 and TRBJ2-5, with TRBD1 matching over 9 bases. The CDR3: CASSRGQGGETQYF. The CDR3 bases are TGTGCCAGCTCACGGGGACAGGGTGGCGAGACCCAGTACTTC.